This T cell receptor (beta chain) came from a study of PD-L1 blockade in urothelial cancer. On the study more broadly: A median of approximately 150,000 T cells was found in the blood samples.

CDR3 size: 18 residues. Synthetic TCR analog templates were spiked into each PCR. TCRdb keeps only in-frame clones here, not all; method: immunoSEQ multiplex PCR. This sample carries tens of thousands of clones, around 84% of them seen once, and the ten largest clones take roughly 2%. The time point: pretreatment peripheral blood. For each patient, 1 to 8 samples were obtained, pretreatment and on-treatment. The receptor was isolated from a man in his fifties or sixties with urothelial cancer. J is TRBJ2-6 and V is TRBV21-1; the table's D call, TRBD1, has no DNA check behind it. TRBV21-1 represents a pseudogene. This sample comprised PBMCs, obtained around atezolizumab (anti-PD-L1) treatment. The CDR3 DNA sequence: TGTGCCAGCAGCAGATGGACAGGGGGCCATGCTGGGGCCAACGTCCTGACTTTC. Its protein is CASSRWTGGHAGANVLTF.